This TCR beta chain was identified in a study of blood T cell repertoires in COVID-19. Turning to the study itself: Sources were T cells, B-cell-depleted T cells, or PBMCs; the material itself was cDNA or gDNA.

CDR1 is KGHDR, CDR2 SFDVKD, per germline. This CDR3 spans 15 amino acids. The V gene end was trimmed by 5 bases and the J gene end by 4 bases; junction bases not matched to a gene: 4. Sequencing used immunoSEQ multiplex PCR; TCRdb keeps in-frame clones, though not all of them. The table records roughly 96,000 clones, 82% of them present only once. This clone has a single count. This receptor was identified in a man older than 75 with acute or convalescent COVID-19. The rearrangement links TRBV24-1 to TRBJ1-5; 10 bases map to TRBD1. Sequenced: peripheral blood. The CDR3 region has the DNA TGTGCCACCAGTGTCGGGACAGGGGTAAATCAGCCCCAGCATTTT. Protein: CATSVGTGVNQPQHF.